One sample yielded the 4 T cell receptor beta chains listed below, sequenced in a study of human T cells and chemical hapten exposure. TCRdb itself ran the RACE reads through MiXCR, one entry per CDR3 protein. Among over 130,000 distinct CDR3 sequences, roughly 10% were seen once, and the ten largest hold under 1.5%. The time point is: patch test 2, 6 weeks after DPC sensitization. Regarding treatment: therapeutic diphenylcyclopropenone sensitization with weekly scalp DPC. The sample consisted of whole blood, taken in connection with sensitization to the hapten diphenylcyclopropenone (DPC). The source of these receptors is a woman in her forties or fifties with alopecia areata. Some clones in this sample may be carry-over from other donors' samples.

There are a few counts of this clonotype. CDR3 sequence reads: CASSLGFSDTQYF. The CDR3 nucleotides read TGTGCCAGCAGCTTAGGGTTCTCCGATACGCAGTATTTT. The V gene is TRBV7-8, the J gene TRBJ2-3; no definite D call. CDR3 length equals 13 residues. Trimming took off 1 base at V and 6 bases at J, with 8 bases between the two ends. Per germline, CDR1 SGHVS and CDR2 FQNEAQ. Together with reference TRBV7-8 and TRBJ2-3, the CDR3 gives the full variable domain: GAGVSQSPRYKVAKRGQDVALRCDPISGHVSLFWYQQALGQGPEFLTYFQNEAQLDKSGLPSDRFFAERPEGSVSTLKIQRTQQEDSAVYLCASSLGFSDTQYFGPGTRLTVL.

The sample holds many counts of this clonotype. The chain links TRBV10-3 to TRBJ2-3; 7 bases match TRBD1. The V and J ends lost 0 bases and 0 bases, in that order; junction bases with no gene match: 0. The germline V gene has CDR1 ENHRY and CDR2 SYGVKD. The CDR3 is 15 residues long. The CDR3 DNA reads TGTGCCATCAGTGAGTCGACAGGGAGCACAGATACGCAGTATTTT. Its translation is CAISESTGSTDTQYF.

Only a few counts were recorded for this clonotype. The genes are TRBV20-1 and TRBJ1-6; D might be TRBD1 (5 bases). The CDR3 sequence is 14 residues long. The germline gives CDR1 DFQATT, CDR2 SNEGSKA (reference sequence). Between the trimmed V and J ends, which lost 1 base and 2 bases, there was a span of 6 bases. The CDR3: CSARGGPYNSPLHF. The CDR3 nucleotides read TGCAGTGCTAGAGGGGGACCCTATAATTCACCCCTCCACTTT.

This clonotype was seen only a few times. The rearrangement links TRBV7-9 to TRBJ2-5; weak D call: TRBD2 (6 bases). Germline CDR1 and CDR2: SEHNR and FQNEAQ (reference sequence). CDR3 length: 17 residues. V shed 0 bases and J shed 1 base, with 15 bases lying between them. CDR3 sequence: CASSLAALAEIQETQYF. CDR3 DNA: TGTGCCAGCAGCTTAGCCGCACTAGCAGAAATCCAAGAGACCCAGTACTTC.